This T cell receptor beta chain was found in a study of shared clonotypes between healthy human individuals (TCRdb year 2020). Looking at the study overall: A few men and two women, aged 18 to 49 years, made up the cohort. For each donor, CD4 naive and CD4 memory were each run on three plates, CD8 naive on two plates, and CD8 memory on one plate. To estimate repertoire size and how much clonotypes are shared between individuals, the study performed deep sequencing of blood TCR repertoires from five healthy adults. Libraries were prepared and TCR repertoires were sequenced by different laboratories using diverse techniques, in order to increase sequencing depth and limit assay-specific biases. Between about 0.9 and 9 billion PBMCs per donor were obtained by leukapheresis. The paper as a whole reports these results and caveats: Estimated clonotype richness was generally larger for naive than for memory subsets. When a few donors were compared, the shared fraction of clonotypes was roughly 4.8% for naive CD4, 3.5% to 4% for naive CD8, 2.3% for memory CD4, and around 0.4% for memory CD8. Compared with non-shared clonotypes, the clonotypes found in all four sorted-subset donors had higher generation probabilities. Sampling was restricted to blood, and TCR repertoires in tissues likely differ from the TCR repertoires found in blood. Incomplete sequencing was indicated by rarefaction of sorted-subset datasets, despite the large sequencing depth. Pairwise subsampling led to the expectation that sequencing depth would affect the degree of clonotype sharing among donors. Because the study included a small number of donors, the genetic and exposure-history diversity represented was limited.

The donors were healthy, HIV-negative adults with no recently reported acute infections or vaccinations. Only Caucasian adults living in Nashville, Tennessee, USA were represented among the donors. Magnetic negative selection was used to enrich CD4+ T cells, after which naive cells were positively selected on CD45RA and the negative fraction became the memory subset. After blood collection by leukapheresis, PBMCs were isolated using Ficoll-Histopaque density gradient centrifugation and then cryopreserved in the vapor phase of liquid nitrogen. Analytical flow cytometry was used to check the purity and quantity of every magnetically sorted T cell population. Genomic DNA was isolated from every sorted fraction and measured by UV absorbance on a Nanodrop 2000c. Using the deep immunoSEQ assay, TCR CDR3 regions were amplified from genomic DNA by multiplex PCR. For each cell subset, the extracted genomic DNA was distributed evenly across all wells of several immunoSEQ 96-well plates, and each plate served as one replicate. For sorted subsets, each replicate PCR was loaded with about 0.2 ug genomic DNA, equivalent to 25,000 to 35,000 T cell genomes. The purified libraries were quantified using a Qubit 3.0 fluorometer, sized with a Bioanalyzer 2100, and then quantified again using the KAPA Library Quantification kit. Each immunoSEQ 96-well plate was sequenced on its own single-read 150-cycle Illumina NextSeq 550 flow cell. For the original study's pipeline: Because the immunoSEQ output held only junctional sequences and lacked quality scores, the filtering could not match the filtering applied to full-length reads. Sequences were annotated with PyIR, a Python wrapper for IgBLAST v1.9, and V/J genes and CDR3 were assigned using IMGT germline references. Any read was removed if the V/J assignment was weak (E-value above 1e-6), the CDR3 was missing, or the read contained stop codons, out-of-frame junctions, or ambiguous translated residues. V3J clonotypes were defined by identical inferred V gene, J gene, and CDR3 amino acid sequence. The percentage overlap between two repertoires was calculated by dividing the number of shared unique clonotypes by the size of the smaller repertoire. Three approaches were used to assess repertoire richness: RTK rarefaction, the Chao1 estimator, and Recon v2.1 estimates of unobserved clonotypes. OLGA was used to compute generation probabilities for all TCRbeta clonotypes that the gDNA method yielded from a handful of donors. Entries here come from immuneACCESS through TCRdb and include only in-frame sequences with V and J called. Some clones fail to appear in such tables; in the studies checked, an unresolved V gene covers under half of the shortfall, and the cause of the remainder is unknown. V, J and clone size are taken as reported in that table, and D and trimming were inferred from the DNA itself. The sample table contains about 1.1 million clones; only one count was recorded for around three quarters of them. The ten largest account for 0.85% to 1% of the sample.

Spanning cysteine to phenylalanine, the CDR3 consists of 17 amino acids. Kept here is only the CDR3 DNA, which spans 51 bases and is read in frame from base 1. As concerns this clone: Its antigen is still unknown. No much larger clone exists at a distance of one base, and base qualities are not known.

Input material: memory CD4+ T cells from PBMCs. Per the publication, the cell subset or site label means: CD45RA-negative fraction. This sequence was found in a man aged 18-30 years in good health. Some clones in this sample may be carry-over from other donors' samples. The chain is encoded by TRBV12-2 joined to TRBJ1-5. TRBV12-2 is given as a pseudogene. The CDR3 here reads CASRAIAGQRSNQPQHF. At the DNA level, the sequence is TGTGCAAGTCGCGCAATAGCGGGACAAAGAAGCAATCAGCCCCAGCATTTT.